The present T cell receptor beta chain was sequenced within a study of identical twins' blood T cells. Each CDR3 protein is one row after TCRdb ran MiXCR on the 5' RACE reads. The sample lists 350,000 to 400,000 distinct CDR3 sequences, around 30% occurring once. This clonotype was detected many times. This sequence was found in a woman aged 18 to 49 in good health. Input material: PBMCs.

This CDR3 reads CSFQGSGIGYTF. The CDR3 DNA sequence: TGCAGCTTCCAGGGTTCCGGAATCGGCTACACCTTC. The chain combines TRBV29-1 with TRBJ1-2, with a possible D match to TRBD1 (5 bases). V was trimmed by 8 bases and J by 8 bases, leaving 18 bases between them. Germline V gene lookup returns CDR1 SQVTM and CDR2 ANQGSEA. This CDR3 is 12 amino acids long.